Sequencing of this T cell receptor beta chain was carried out in a study of blood T cell repertoires in COVID-19. On the study more broadly: Whether acute or convalescent, the COVID-19 samples came from the United States, Italy and Spain. Sources were T cells, B-cell-depleted T cells, or PBMCs; the material itself was cDNA or gDNA.

This clone was picked up a small number of times. Trimming removed 4 bases from V and 0 bases from J, with 14 bases in between. Germline lookup yields CDR1 SGHRS and CDR2 YFSETQ. This CDR3 is built from 15 residues. Original processing methods: Reference gene primer amplification yielded estimated nucleated cell counts. Data came from immunoSEQ multiplex PCR; TCRdb stores just in-frame clones and leaves some out. The D gene and trimming were derived from the DNA, and the V and J assignments and clone size from that table. This sample has about 240,000 clones, with about nine tenths found just once. The chain carries TRBV5-1 and TRBJ2-7, with D possibly matching TRBD1 (7 bases). The sequencing sample was made of peripheral blood. The receptor was isolated from a man aged 60 to 75 who had recovered from COVID-19. The CDR3 nucleotides read TGCGCCAGCAGCCCCTGGGGGGACAGCTCCTACGAGCAGTACTTC. Its protein product is CASSPWGDSSYEQYF.